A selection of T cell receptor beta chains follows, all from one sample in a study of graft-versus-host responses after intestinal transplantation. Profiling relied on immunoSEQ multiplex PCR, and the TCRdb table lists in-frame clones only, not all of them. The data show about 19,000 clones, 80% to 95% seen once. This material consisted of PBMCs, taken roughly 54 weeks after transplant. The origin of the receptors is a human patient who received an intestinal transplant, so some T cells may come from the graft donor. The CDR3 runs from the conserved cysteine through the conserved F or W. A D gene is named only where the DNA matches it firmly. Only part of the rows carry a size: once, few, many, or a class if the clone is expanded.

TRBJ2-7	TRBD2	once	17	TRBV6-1	TGTGCCAGCAGTGAAGCGCATTGGGGACTAGCGAGCTACGAGCAGTACTTC	CASSEAHWGLASYEQYF
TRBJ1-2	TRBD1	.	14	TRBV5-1	TGCGCCAGCAGCTTGGGAACAGGGGGATATGGCTACACCTTC	CASSLGTGGYGYTF
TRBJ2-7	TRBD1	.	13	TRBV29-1	TGCAGCGCACAGGGGGCCAATAAGGTCGAGCAGTACTTC	CSAQGANKVEQYF
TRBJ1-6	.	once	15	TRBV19	TGTGCCAGTAGTATGGGGGCGGTGAGTAATTCACCCCTCCACTTT	CASSMGAVSNSPLHF
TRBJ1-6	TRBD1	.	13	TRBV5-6	TGTGCCAGCAGCTTGGGGGACAGTTCACCCCTCCACTTT	CASSLGDSSPLHF
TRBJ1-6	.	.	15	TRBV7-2	TGTGCCAGCAGCTCCCGGAGGGCTCGGGGTTCACCCCTCCACTTT	CASSSRRARGSPLHF
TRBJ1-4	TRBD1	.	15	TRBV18	TGTGCCAGCTCACCACGTGGGACAGGGTCAGAAAAACTGTTTTTT	CASSPRGTGSEKLFF
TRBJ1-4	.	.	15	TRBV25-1	TGTGCCAGCAGTGAATCTTGGGGAACTAATGAAAAACTGTTTTTT	CASSESWGTNEKLFF
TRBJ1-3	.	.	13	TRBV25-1	TGTGCCAGCAGTTCCGGGGCTGGAAACACCATATATTTT	CASSSGAGNTIYF
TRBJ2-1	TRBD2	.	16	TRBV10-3	TGTGCCATCAGAGGACTAGCGGGGGGGCTAGAGGATGAGCAGTTCTTC	CAIRGLAGGLEDEQFF
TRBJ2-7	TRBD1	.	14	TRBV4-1	TGCGCCAGCAGCGAGGGACAGGGGTTCTACGAGCAGTACTTC	CASSEGQGFYEQYF
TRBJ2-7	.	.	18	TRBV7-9	TGTGCCAGCAGCCAGCGGACTACCCAAGTGGGTAGCTCCTACGAGCAGTACTTC	CASSQRTTQVGSSYEQYF
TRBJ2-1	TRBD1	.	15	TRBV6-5	TGTGCCAGCAGCGGACAGGGTCCCCGTTACAATGAGCAGTTCTTC	CASSGQGPRYNEQFF
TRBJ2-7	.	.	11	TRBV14	TGTGCCAGCAGCCAAGCGGACGAGCAGTACTTC	CASSQADEQYF
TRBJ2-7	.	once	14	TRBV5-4	TGTGCCAGCAGCTTGGGTCCCCACGGCTACGAGCAGTACTTC	CASSLGPHGYEQYF
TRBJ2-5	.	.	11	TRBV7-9	TGTGCCAGCAGCTTAGAGGGGACCCAGTACTTC	CASSLEGTQYF
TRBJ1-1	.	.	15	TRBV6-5	TGTGCCAGCAGACCCGACAGGTCCTACAGTGGTGAAGCTTTCTTT	CASRPDRSYSGEAFF
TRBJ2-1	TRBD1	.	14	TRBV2	TGTGCCAGCAGTTTCGACAGGGGGCGAAATGAGCAGTTCTTC	CASSFDRGRNEQFF
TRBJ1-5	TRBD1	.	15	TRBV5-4	TGTGCCAGCAGCCAGGACAGGGTCGTCAATCAGCCCCAGCATTTT	CASSQDRVVNQPQHF
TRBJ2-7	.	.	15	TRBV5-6	TGTGCCAGCAGCTTGGACCCGGCCAGCTCCTACGAGCAGTACTTC	CASSLDPASSYEQYF
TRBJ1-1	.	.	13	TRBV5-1	TGCGCCAGCAGTACGACCGCGAACACTGAAGCTTTCTTT	CASSTTANTEAFF
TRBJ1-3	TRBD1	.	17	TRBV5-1	TGCGCCAGCAGCCGCCAGCCGGACAGGTCCTCTGGAAACACCATATATTTT	CASSRQPDRSSGNTIYF
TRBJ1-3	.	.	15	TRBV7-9	TGTGCCAGCAGCTTAGCGGGGGCGCAAGGAAACACCATATATTTT	CASSLAGAQGNTIYF
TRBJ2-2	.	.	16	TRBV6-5	TGTGCCAGCAGTTACTCGGGGGGGGCAGGAACCGGGGAGCTGTTTTTT	CASSYSGGAGTGELFF
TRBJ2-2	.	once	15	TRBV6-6	TGTGCCAGCACCCAGCTGGGGCGGGACACCGGGGAGCTGTTTTTT	CASTQLGRDTGELFF
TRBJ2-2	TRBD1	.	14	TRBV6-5	TGTGCCAGCAGCCCGGACAGGGGGCCAGGGGAGCTGTTTTTT	CASSPDRGPGELFF
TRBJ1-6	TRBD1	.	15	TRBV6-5	TGTGCCAGCAGTTACGGGACAGGGGGTAATTCACCCCTCCACTTT	CASSYGTGGNSPLHF
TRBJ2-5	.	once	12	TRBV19	TGTGCCAGTAATCGGCAGGGAGAGACCCAGTACTTC	CASNRQGETQYF
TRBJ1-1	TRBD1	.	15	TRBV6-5	TGTGCCAGCAGTTGGGGGACAGGGATGAACACTGAAGCTTTCTTT	CASSWGTGMNTEAFF
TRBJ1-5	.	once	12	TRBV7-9	TGTGCCAGCAGCTGGGGATATCAGCCCCAGCATTTT	CASSWGYQPQHF
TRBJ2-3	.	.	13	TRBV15	TGTGCCACCGCGGGGGCTAGCACAGATACGCAGTATTTT	CATAGASTDTQYF
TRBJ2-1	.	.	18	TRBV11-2	TGTGCCAGCAGCCGGGGCGTCGTTGAAGCGGCCTCCTACAATGAGCAGTTCTTC	CASSRGVVEAASYNEQFF
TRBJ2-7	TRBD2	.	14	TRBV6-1	TGTGCCAGCAGCTGGACTAGCCAAGTTGGCGAGCAGTACTTC	CASSWTSQVGEQYF
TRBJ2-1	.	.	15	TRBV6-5	TGTGCCAGCAGGCTTAGAGATGGACTGTACAATGAGCAGTTCTTC	CASRLRDGLYNEQFF
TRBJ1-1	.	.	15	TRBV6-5	TGTGCCAGCAGTTACTTTCGGCAGAGAAACACTGAAGCTTTCTTT	CASSYFRQRNTEAFF
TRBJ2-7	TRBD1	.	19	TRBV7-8	TGTGCCAGCAGCCTACCCTGGGGAAAGGACAGGGTGGAAGGATACGAGCAGTACTTC	CASSLPWGKDRVEGYEQYF
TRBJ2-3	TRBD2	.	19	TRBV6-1	TGTGCCAGCAGTGAAGCAATTCCTCTAGCGGGAGGAGGAACAGATGCGCAGTATTTT	CASSEAIPLAGGGTDAQYF
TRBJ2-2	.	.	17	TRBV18	TGTGCCAGCTCATGGGCGGCCCAGCTGGGGGACACCGGGGAGCTGTTTTTT	CASSWAAQLGDTGELFF
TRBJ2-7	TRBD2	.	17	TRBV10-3	TGTGCCATCAGTGAGGGAGCGGGGGGAAGTGACTCCTACGAGCAGTACTTC	CAISEGAGGSDSYEQYF
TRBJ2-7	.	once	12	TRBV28	TGTGCCAGCAGTTTCCCAGGGCCCGAGCAGTACTTC	CASSFPGPEQYF
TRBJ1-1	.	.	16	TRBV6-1	TGTGCCAGCAGTGAACGCAGGGGCTTCTCGAACACTGAAGCTTTCTTT	CASSERRGFSNTEAFF
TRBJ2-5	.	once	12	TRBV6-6	TGTGCCAGCAGGGTACCCCAAGAGACCCAGTACTTC	CASRVPQETQYF
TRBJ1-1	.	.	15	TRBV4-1	TGCGCCAGCAGCCCCTCCGAAGGGGGGCCACCGGAAGCTTTCTTT	CASSPSEGGPPEAFF
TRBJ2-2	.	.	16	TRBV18	TGTGCCAGCTCACCACGGGCAGGGGACCTCACCGGGGAGCTGTTTTTT	CASSPRAGDLTGELFF
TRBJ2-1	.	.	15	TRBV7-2	TGTGCCAGCAGCCGGGGACGGCCTTCCTACAATGAGCAGTTCTTC	CASSRGRPSYNEQFF
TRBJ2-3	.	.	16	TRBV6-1	TGTGCCAGCAGTGATACCTTCAGGGATCACACAGATACGCAGTATTTT	CASSDTFRDHTDTQYF
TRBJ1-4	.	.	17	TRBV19	TGTGCCAGTAGTATAGACGGGACATGGGGAGTCAATGAAAAACTGTTTTTT	CASSIDGTWGVNEKLFF